Listed below are T cell receptor beta chains from one sample, sequenced in a study of tumor-infiltrating lymphocytes in primary liver carcinoma. TCRdb reanalysed the multiplex PCR reads using MiXCR and keeps one entry per CDR3 protein. The table has about 210,000 distinct CDR3 sequences, less than 70% seen once. The sequencing sample was made of peripheral blood. The receptor source for this set is a woman aged 60-75 years with primary liver carcinoma and hepatitis B virus infection. The CDR3 runs from the conserved cysteine through the conserved F or W. The order of the fields is J gene, V gene, D gene, clone size, CDR3 protein, CDR3 DNA. A D gene is named only where the DNA matches it firmly. Part of the rows lack a size; the others show once, few, many or a class for expanded clones.

J: TRBJ2-1
V: TRBV11-1
D: -
size: -
CDR3: CAGGPDAGSYNEQFF
DNA: TGTGCCGGCGGCCCCGATGCCGGGTCCTACAATGAGCAGTTCTTC

J: TRBJ2-7
V: TRBV11-2
D: TRBD2
size: -
CDR3: CASSILVGGLSYEQYF
DNA: TGTGCCAGCAGCATACTAGTGGGAGGGCTTTCATACGAGCAGTACTTC

J: TRBJ1-1
V: TRBV11-2
D: -
size: once
CDR3: CASSLNSSLNAEAFF
DNA: TGTGCCAGCAGCCTTAACAGTTCCTTGAACGCTGAAGCTTTCTTT

J: TRBJ2-5
V: TRBV3-1
D: -
size: -
CDR3: CASSQRGEETQYF
DNA: TGTGCCAGCAGCCAAAGGGGAGAGGAGACCCAGTACTTC

J: TRBJ2-1
V: TRBV28
D: -
size: -
CDR3: CASSSTGTGNEQFF
DNA: TGTGCCAGCAGTTCCACCGGGACGGGAAATGAGCAGTTCTTC

J: TRBJ1-1
V: TRBV12-3/TRBV12-4
D: TRBD1
size: -
CDR3: CASRAGQESTEAFF
DNA: TGTGCCAGCAGAGCAGGACAGGAGAGCACTGAAGCTTTCTTT

J: TRBJ1-5
V: TRBV6-1
D: -
size: -
CDR3: CASSVITVPRGQPQHF
DNA: TGTGCCAGCAGTGTCATTACAGTGCCCCGGGGGCAGCCCCAGCACTTT

J: TRBJ2-2
V: TRBV29-1
D: -
size: many
CDR3: CSVDRDGNTGELFF
DNA: TGCAGCGTTGATAGGGACGGCAACACCGGGGAGCTGTTTTTT

J: TRBJ1-6
V: TRBV11-2
D: -
size: -
CDR3: CTSSLSRFNSPLHF
DNA: TGTACCAGTAGCTTATCCAGGTTTAATTCACCCCTCCACTTT

J: TRBJ1-3
V: TRBV6-5
D: TRBD1
size: -
CDR3: CASRNRGRSGNTIYF
DNA: TGTGCCAGCAGAAACAGGGGACGGTCTGGAAACACCATATATTTT

J: TRBJ2-6
V: TRBV29-1
D: -
size: -
CDR3: CSVDAGSEADVLTF
DNA: TGCAGCGTTGATGCCGGCTCTGAGGCCGACGTCCTGACTTTC

J: TRBJ1-6
V: TRBV12-3/TRBV12-4
D: TRBD1
size: -
CDR3: CASSSRPTGPNSPLHF
DNA: TGTGCCAGCAGCTCGCGCCCGACAGGGCCGAATTCACCCCTCCACTTT

J: TRBJ2-3
V: TRBV11-2
D: TRBD2
size: -
CDR3: CASCLVIAGASLGTQYF
DNA: TGTGCCAGTTGCTTAGTGATAGCGGGAGCTTCATTGGGTACGCAGTATTTT

J: TRBJ2-1
V: TRBV11-2
D: TRBD2
size: many
CDR3: CASSLSSSGRSDEQFF
DNA: TGTGCCAGCAGCTTAAGTTCTAGCGGGAGGAGTGATGAGCAGTTCTTC

J: TRBJ2-2
V: TRBV5-8
D: -
size: -
CDR3: CASSLANVLHTGELFF
DNA: TGTGCCAGCAGCTTGGCCAATGTCCTTCACACCGGGGAGCTGTTTTTT

J: TRBJ2-7
V: TRBV11-3
D: -
size: -
CDR3: CASSYGYGRYF
DNA: TGTGCCAGCAGCTACGGATACGGGCGGTACTTC

J: TRBJ1-1
V: TRBV29-1
D: -
size: many
CDR3: CSVEDLLGYSHRNTEAFF
DNA: TGCAGCGTTGAAGATCTTCTGGGATATAGCCACAGGAACACTGAAGCTTTCTTT

J: TRBJ1-1
V: TRBV11-1
D: -
size: many
CDR3: CASSSGNRMNTEAFF
DNA: TGTGCCAGCAGCTCCGGTAACAGGATGAACACTGAAGCTTTCTTT

J: TRBJ1-1
V: TRBV6-1
D: -
size: -
CDR3: CASSRNPVQASPSIAFF
DNA: TGTGCCAGCAGTCGTAACCCCGTTCAAGCTAGCCCGTCAATAGCTTTCTTT

J: TRBJ1-2
V: TRBV20-1
D: -
size: few
CDR3: CSAKTGNYGYTF
DNA: TGCAGTGCTAAAACAGGGAACTATGGCTACACCTTC